The rows below give T cell receptor beta chains drawn from one sample of a study of OX40 agonist ivuxolimab in advanced cancers. Profiling relied on immunoSEQ multiplex PCR, and the TCRdb table lists in-frame clones only, not all of them. The sample records 55,000 to 75,000 clones, more than 80% being singletons. The sequencing used CD4+ or CD8+ T cells sorted from blood, collected in a trial of the OX40 agonist ivuxolimab. The receptors were gathered from an adult with an advanced solid tumor such as melanoma, head and neck, liver or kidney cancer. Each CDR3 is given with its conserved first and last residue. The D gene is left open where the match is weak. Clone size is not always given. Where it is, it says once, few, many or a class for expanded clones.

j_call | clone_size | v_call | d_call | cdr3_aa | cdr3_nt
TRBJ2-7 | . | TRBV29-1 | TRBD1 | CSARQGNYYEQYF | TGCAGCGCACGACAGGGCAATTACTACGAGCAGTACTTC
TRBJ2-2 | . | TRBV7-3 | TRBD2 | CASSSPSGRVGGELFF | TGTGCCAGCAGCTCTCCCAGCGGGAGGGTGGGCGGGGAGCTGTTTTTT
TRBJ2-7 | . | TRBV6-5 | TRBD2 | CASTSGGSSYEQYF | TGTGCCAGCACTAGCGGGGGTAGCTCCTACGAGCAGTACTTC
TRBJ2-5 | . | TRBV7-2 | TRBD2 | CASSSQLAAQYF | TGTGCCAGCAGCTCACAACTAGCGGCCCAGTACTTC
TRBJ1-4 | . | TRBV29-1 | . | CSVELGGREKLFF | TGCAGCGTTGAGTTGGGGGGACGGGAAAAACTGTTTTTT
TRBJ2-7 | . | TRBV11-3 | . | CASSLVAGGAYEQYF | TGTGCCAGCAGCTTAGTGGCAGGGGGGGCCTACGAGCAGTACTTC
TRBJ2-7 | once | TRBV29-1 | TRBD2 | CSVERLAGNEQYF | TGCAGCGTTGAGCGGCTAGCGGGAAACGAGCAGTACTTC
TRBJ2-4 | once | TRBV7-8 | . | CASSLVGGGGKNIQYF | TGTGCCAGCAGCTTAGTTGGGGGAGGGGGCAAAAACATTCAGTACTTC
TRBJ2-7 | . | TRBV6-1 | . | CASRWGNEQYF | TGTGCCAGCCGCTGGGGGAACGAGCAGTACTTC
TRBJ1-4 | . | TRBV27 | . | CASSPRGTRYEKLFF | TGTGCCAGCAGTCCCCGAGGGACACGCTATGAAAAACTGTTTTTT
TRBJ1-2 | few | TRBV28 | . | CASSALWWADNYGYTF | TGTGCCAGCAGTGCCCTCTGGTGGGCGGATAACTATGGCTACACCTTC
TRBJ2-1 | . | TRBV21-1 | . | CATPNGGGRKYNEQFF | TGTGCCACCCCCAATGGTGGCGGGAGAAAGTACAATGAGCAGTTCTTC
TRBJ2-2 | . | TRBV18 | . | CASSPSSTGELFF | TGTGCCAGCTCACCATCTAGCACCGGGGAGCTGTTTTTT
TRBJ1-3 | . | TRBV11-3 | . | CASSPSWGASGNTIYF | TGTGCCAGCAGCCCGAGCTGGGGGGCAAGTGGAAACACCATATATTTT
TRBJ1-1 | . | TRBV19 | TRBD1 | CASRYRGATEAFF | TGTGCCAGTAGATACAGGGGGGCCACTGAAGCTTTCTTT
TRBJ2-1 | . | TRBV7-9 | . | CASSTDSTVQFF | TGTGCCAGCAGCACCGACAGTACCGTGCAGTTCTTC
TRBJ2-3 | . | TRBV15 | TRBD2 | CATSLAGGRTDTQYF | TGTGCCACCAGCTTAGCGGGAGGGAGGACAGATACGCAGTATTTT